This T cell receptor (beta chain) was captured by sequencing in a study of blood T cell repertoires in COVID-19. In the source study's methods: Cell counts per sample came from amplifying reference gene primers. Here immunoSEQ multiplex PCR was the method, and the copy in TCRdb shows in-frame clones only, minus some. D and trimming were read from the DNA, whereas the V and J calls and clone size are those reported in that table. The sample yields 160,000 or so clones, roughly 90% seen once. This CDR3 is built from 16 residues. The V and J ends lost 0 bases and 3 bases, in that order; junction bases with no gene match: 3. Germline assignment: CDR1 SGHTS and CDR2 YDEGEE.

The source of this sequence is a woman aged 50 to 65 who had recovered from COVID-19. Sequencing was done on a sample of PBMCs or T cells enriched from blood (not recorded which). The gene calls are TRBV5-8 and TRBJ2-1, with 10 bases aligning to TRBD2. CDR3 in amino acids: CASSLVAGGRYNEQFF. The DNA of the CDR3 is TGTGCCAGCAGCTTGGTAGCGGGGGGACGCTACAATGAGCAGTTCTTC.